This T cell receptor beta chain is from a study of cytomegalovirus exposure and HLA in healthy donors. PCR primers comprised 60 Vbeta and 13 Jbeta primers. Measured with immunoSEQ multiplex PCR; TCRdb has only the in-frame clones, and not every one. The top ten clones hold around 1.6% of a sample with some 160,000 clones, around four fifths of them seen once. V gave up 6 bases and J gave up 11 bases, with 24 bases separating them. Per the germline V gene, CDR1 is MNHNY and CDR2 is SVGAGI (reference sequence). The CDR3 is 15 amino acids. The chain joins TRBV6-6 to TRBJ2-3, with D possibly matching TRBD2 (6 bases). The sample comprised PBMCs. This sequence originates from a woman younger than 35 in good health and CMV-seronegative. CDR3 loop: CASRLQTPGQGGQYF. CDR3 bases: TGTGCCAGCAGACTACAAACCCCAGGGCAGGGAGGGCAGTATTTT.